A selection of T cell receptor beta chains follows, all from one sample in a study of T cells in Graves' hyperthyroidism and ophthalmopathy. TCRdb re-analysed the multiplex PCR reads in MiXCR, keeping a single row per CDR3 protein. The sample records around 500,000 distinct CDR3 sequences, roughly 22% being singletons. Sequencing was done on a sample of blood. These receptors were taken from a woman aged 65 to 85 with Graves' ophthalmopathy. CDR3s include the opening cysteine and the closing phenylalanine or tryptophan. The D gene is left open where the match is weak. Clone size is stated in some rows and not others, as once, few, many or a class when expanded.

TGTGCCAGCAGCACATTCAGCCGACCTAGCGGGAGAGAGACCCAGTACTTC	CASSTFSRPSGRETQYF	TRBV5-5	TRBJ2-5	TRBD2	few
TGTGCCAGCAGCAGACTAGCATCCTACGAGCAGTACTTC	CASSRLASYEQYF	TRBV3-1	TRBJ2-7	TRBD2	once
TGCGCCAGCAGCCCCGGGACATCCAGGGGAGAGCAGTACTTC	CASSPGTSRGEQYF	TRBV5-1	TRBJ2-7	-	few
TGTGCCAGCAGCCGGACTAGCGGGAGTCTTGGTGAGCAGTTCTTC	CASSRTSGSLGEQFF	TRBV7-3	TRBJ2-1	TRBD2	-
TGTGCCAGCAGCGGTAGGACTAGCGCTAGCTCAGATACGCAGTATTTT	CASSGRTSASSDTQYF	TRBV5-4	TRBJ2-3	TRBD2	few
TGTGCCAGCAGCCGGAGGACAGGGGGGTTCTATGGCTACACCTTC	CASSRRTGGFYGYTF	TRBV12-3/TRBV12-4	TRBJ1-2	TRBD1	few
TGTGCCAGTAGTACCTGGTATGGAGGAGAGCAGTACTTC	CASSTWYGGEQYF	TRBV19	TRBJ2-7	-	many
TGTGCCAGCAGTTCTAGCGGGAAACCCTACGAGCAGTACTTC	CASSSSGKPYEQYF	TRBV6-1	TRBJ2-7	TRBD2	few
TGTGCCATCAGTGAGCCTAATAGCGGGAGGTACGAGCAGTACTTC	CAISEPNSGRYEQYF	TRBV10-3	TRBJ2-7	TRBD2	few
TGTGCTAGTGGTCGGGGGGGTGGCTCCTACGAGCAGTACTTC	CASGRGGGSYEQYF	TRBV12-5	TRBJ2-7	TRBD2	-
TGTGCCAGCCAGGACAGGGTTGCTCCAGATACGCAGTATTTT	CASQDRVAPDTQYF	TRBV6-2/TRBV6-3	TRBJ2-3	TRBD1	-
TGTGCCAGCAGCCAAGACCAGAATGGCAGTCAGCCCCAGCATTTT	CASSQDQNGSQPQHF	TRBV3-1	TRBJ1-5	-	-
TGTGCCAGCAGCGTAAAGGACAGCCAAGAGACCCAGTACTTC	CASSVKDSQETQYF	TRBV5-4	TRBJ2-5	-	-
TGTGCCAGCAGCGTACGAAATAGCGGGAGGAGCGAGCAGTACTTC	CASSVRNSGRSEQYF	TRBV3-1	TRBJ2-7	TRBD2	-
TGTGCCAGCAGTATTATGGGACACCACACAGATACGCAGTATTTT	CASSIMGHHTDTQYF	TRBV7-3	TRBJ2-3	-	few
TGTGCCAGCAGCCAAGATTCCGGCCAATTGGAATACAATGAGCAGTTCTTC	CASSQDSGQLEYNEQFF	TRBV3-1	TRBJ2-1	-	-
TGTGCCAGCAGTGATAAAAATCCCCCTGAAGCTTTCTTT	CASSDKNPPEAFF	TRBV6-1	TRBJ1-1	-	many
TGTGCCAGCAGTGAACTAGCGGGAGGACGACCGGGGGATACGCAGTATTTT	CASSELAGGRPGDTQYF	TRBV2	TRBJ2-3	TRBD2	many
TGCAGTGCCCTTGGGGGGGGTGTCGGCGAGCAGTACTTC	CSALGGGVGEQYF	TRBV20-1	TRBJ2-7	TRBD2	-
TGTGCCAGCAGTGAGGGACACAGGAGCTCTGGGGCCAACGTCCTGACTTTC	CASSEGHRSSGANVLTF	TRBV6-1	TRBJ2-6	-	-
TGCAGCGTCCAGATAAACATCTACGAGCAGTACTTC	CSVQINIYEQYF	TRBV29-1	TRBJ2-7	-	many
TGTGCCAGCAGTCTACTAGCGGCTATTAACTACGAGCAGTACTTC	CASSLLAAINYEQYF	TRBV27	TRBJ2-7	TRBD2	-
TGTGCCAGCGCCTGGGGACTAGCGGGAGACACCGGGGAGCTGCTTTTT	CASAWGLAGDTGELLF	TRBV11-3	TRBJ2-2	TRBD2	few
TGCGCCAGCAGCCCAAATATCGGGGCCGAAGGCAACGTCCTGACTTTC	CASSPNIGAEGNVLTF	TRBV5-1	TRBJ2-6	-	few
TGTGCCACCAGCCTAAATGGGGGACACGTGGGCAATGAGCAGTTCTTC	CATSLNGGHVGNEQFF	TRBV15	TRBJ2-1	-	few
TGCAGCGCCCTATACAATGAGCAGTTCTTC	CSALYNEQFF	TRBV29-1	TRBJ2-1	-	many
TGTGCCAGCAGCCCAGGACAGGGGTGGCGACAGCCCCAGCATTTT	CASSPGQGWRQPQHF	TRBV7-2	TRBJ1-5	TRBD1	few
TGTGCCAGCAGTACCTGGACAGGGATGAACTATGGCTACACCTTC	CASSTWTGMNYGYTF	TRBV6-5	TRBJ1-2	TRBD1	many
TGTGCCAGCAGCGGGGGCCTCATCGAGCAGTACTTC	CASSGGLIEQYF	TRBV11-2	TRBJ2-7	-	many
TGTGCCAGCAGCCGGACTAGCGGGAGTGGCTACAATGAGCAGTTCTTC	CASSRTSGSGYNEQFF	TRBV11-2	TRBJ2-1	TRBD2	-
TGTGCCAGCGCCCCAGGGGTCGACTATGGCTACACCTTC	CASAPGVDYGYTF	TRBV2	TRBJ1-2	-	many
TGCAGTGCTAGCGATCCCGGGCGCGATCAGCCCCAGCATTTT	CSASDPGRDQPQHF	TRBV20-1	TRBJ1-5	-	many
TGTGCCACCAGCAGAGACCGGTCCGAATGGGGCAAAAACATTCAGTACTTC	CATSRDRSEWGKNIQYF	TRBV15	TRBJ2-4	-	-
TGTGCCATCAGGCTACAGGGTTCGAACACTGAAGCTTTCTTT	CAIRLQGSNTEAFF	TRBV10-3	TRBJ1-1	-	few
TGTGCCAGCAGCTTAGTTGAAGCGGGGCCGGATACGCAGTATTTT	CASSLVEAGPDTQYF	TRBV7-9	TRBJ2-3	TRBD2	few
TGTGCCAGCGCCTCCTCAAGCAACCCGTACCCCAATGAGCAGTTCTTC	CASASSSNPYPNEQFF	TRBV5-6	TRBJ2-1	-	-
TGTGCCAGCAGTGTCGGGAGGGAGACCCAGTACTTC	CASSVGRETQYF	TRBV2	TRBJ2-5	TRBD2	few
TGTGCCAGCAGTGACTCGGGGACAGGGGGATTTGGCTACACCTTC	CASSDSGTGGFGYTF	TRBV6-2/TRBV6-3	TRBJ1-2	TRBD1	-
TGTGCCAGCACTCCCGGGAGGTTGAACACAGATACGCAGTATTTT	CASTPGRLNTDTQYF	TRBV7-2	TRBJ2-3	TRBD2	many
TGTGCCAGCAGCCCCCCGACAGGAGATGATATCACCGGGGAGCTGTTTTTT	CASSPPTGDDITGELFF	TRBV9	TRBJ2-2	-	-
TGTGCCAGCAGTTACAAGTACGAGCAGTACTTC	CASSYKYEQYF	TRBV12-3/TRBV12-4	TRBJ2-7	-	many
TGTGCCAGTAGGGACAGGGGGATCAGGGGTTCACCCCTCCACTTT	CASRDRGIRGSPLHF	TRBV19	TRBJ1-6	TRBD1	-
TGTGCCAGCAGTGACTTGGGACTAGCGGGGGTAGATACGCAGTATTTT	CASSDLGLAGVDTQYF	TRBV6-1	TRBJ2-3	TRBD2	-
TGTGCCAGCAGTTACGGGACAGGGGGCATGAACACTGAAGCTTTCTTT	CASSYGTGGMNTEAFF	TRBV6-5	TRBJ1-1	TRBD1	many
TGCAGTGCTAGAGATCCTGTCGGGGGATCCTACGAGCAGTACTTC	CSARDPVGGSYEQYF	TRBV20-1	TRBJ2-7	-	-
TGCGCCACCGCCATGTCGATGAACACTGAAGCTTTCTTT	CATAMSMNTEAFF	TRBV4-3	TRBJ1-1	-	-
TGCAGTGCTATCAAGACTGGGGGTGGGGAGCTGTTTTTT	CSAIKTGGGELFF	TRBV20-1	TRBJ2-2	-	-
TGTGCCAGCCGGGGGACAGGTACTCTTTATGGCTACACCTTC	CASRGTGTLYGYTF	TRBV2	TRBJ1-2	TRBD1	-
TGTGCCAGCAGCCTTGCCTATCTCACAGATACGCAGTATTTT	CASSLAYLTDTQYF	TRBV14	TRBJ2-3	-	-
TGTGCCAGCAGTACCGGACAGGGCACCGAGCAGTACTTC	CASSTGQGTEQYF	TRBV12-3/TRBV12-4	TRBJ2-7	TRBD1	many
TGCGCCAGCAGCCGCGACGGCACCTCTGGAAACACCATATATTTT	CASSRDGTSGNTIYF	TRBV5-1	TRBJ1-3	-	-
TGTGCCAGCTCGACACAGGGGGAAACTGAAGCTTTCTTT	CASSTQGETEAFF	TRBV18	TRBJ1-1	TRBD1	-
TGTGCCAGCAGCTTAGTTGCAAACACTGAAGCTTTCTTT	CASSLVANTEAFF	TRBV7-2	TRBJ1-1	-	many
TGTGCCAGCAGCCAAGATGAGGGAGACTCATACTACGAGCAGTACTTC	CASSQDEGDSYYEQYF	TRBV3-1	TRBJ2-7	-	few